The TCR beta chain described here comes from a study of T cell changes during pregnancy in multiple sclerosis. Libraries were prepared by immunoSEQ multiplex PCR; TCRdb keeps only in-frame clonotypes and omits some of them. The table lists about 130,000 clones, about 96% of them singletons. CDR1 KGHSH and CDR2 LQKENI come from the germline V gene. This CDR3 contains 15 residues. With V trimmed by 5 bases and J by 6 bases, 7 bases remained unmatched. The TCR was taken from a female donor with multiple sclerosis, enrolled in a pregnancy study. J is TRBJ2-3 and V is TRBV18; 11 nucleotides align to TRBD2. The sample consisted of peripheral blood, taken after pregnancy. In DNA, the CDR3 is TGTGCCAGCTCATTCGTAGCGGGAGGGAGTGATACGCAGTATTTT. Protein product: CASSFVAGGSDTQYF.